A single sample gave rise to the 27 T cell receptor beta chains below, sequenced in a study of cytotoxic CD8 clonotypes in ibrutinib-treated CLL (dated by TCRdb to the early 2020s). The receptor library was made with the immunoSEQ multiplex PCR assay. Drawn from immuneACCESS, this table holds only the in-frame rearrangements with V and J called that TCRdb kept. Clones are partly lost; checked studies trace under half to an unresolved V gene and leave the rest unexplained. This sample is represented by more than 110,000 clones; more than 75% of them were singletons. About 5% of the sample is in the top ten clones. This sample's time point label indicates: roughly 2 years on ibrutinib. This specimen consisted of PBMCs, obtained after 24 months of ibrutinib treatment. These receptor sequences come from a human donor with chronic lymphocytic leukemia.

V gene TRBV7-9 combines with J gene TRBJ1-5; D possibly corresponds to TRBD1 (6 bases). The germline V gene encodes CDR1 SEHNR and CDR2 FQNEAQ (reference sequence). Trimming removed 1 base at V and 7 bases at J, with 11 bases between. This CDR3 contains 14 residues. Here the CDR3 DNA reads TGTGCCAGCAGCTTAGGGGGGCTGGGGCAGCCCCAGCATTTT. It codes for CASSLGGLGQPQHF.

This clone occurred a few times. The chain carries TRBV12-2 and TRBJ1-5. TRBV12-2 counts as a pseudogene. The CDR3 runs to 16 residues. CDR3 protein: CASRLVSSPGNQPQHF. DNA of the CDR3: TGTGCAAGTCGCTTAGTGTCGTCCCCGGGCAATCAGCCCCAGCATTTT.

The chain has TRBV28 and TRBJ2-7; D may be TRBD1 (5 bases). Between the trimmed V and J ends, which lost 10 bases and 0 bases, there was a span of 13 bases. From germline, CDR1 is MDHEN and CDR2 SYDVKM. There are 13 residues in the CDR3. CDR3 residues: CATFDSRSYEQYF. As DNA, the CDR3 is TGTGCCACCTTCGACAGCCGCTCCTACGAGCAGTACTTC.

The chain couples TRBV5-1 to TRBJ1-1; D call uncertain. Trimming took 0 bases from V and 1 from J, leaving 10 bases between them. There are 15 residues in the CDR3. In germline, CDR1 is SGHRS, CDR2 YFSETQ. The CDR3 nucleotides are TGCGCCAGCAGCTTGGTGGCGACCGGGAACACTGAAGCTTTCTTT. Encoded protein: CASSLVATGNTEAFF.

This rearrangement joins TRBV2 to TRBJ1-1; 7 nucleotides align to TRBD1. The V gene's germline CDR1 is SNHLY and CDR2 FYNNEI. The CDR3 loop spans 11 amino acids. V shed 10 bases, J shed 10 bases, and the junction held 9 bases outside the gene matches. The CDR3 protein is CATLPAGGAFF. The CDR3 coding sequence is TGTGCCACCCTCCCCGCAGGGGGAGCTTTCTTT.

The chain is built from TRBV5-1 and TRBJ2-5; D is undetermined. Germline V lookup: CDR1 SGHRS, CDR2 YFSETQ. The CDR3 consists of 13 residues. Trimming removed 2 bases at V and 0 bases at J, with 5 bases between. CDR3 sequence: CASSLDYQETQYF. Written as DNA, the CDR3 is TGCGCCAGCAGCTTAGATTACCAAGAGACCCAGTACTTC.

The chain combines TRBV19 with TRBJ2-2, with D unresolved. The CDR3 sequence is 13 residues long. The V gene lost 10 bases and the J gene lost 7 bases, with 16 bases spanning the gap. The germline CDR1 and CDR2 sequences are LNHDA and SQIVND (reference sequence). CDR3 sequence reads: CATALRWDGELFF. The CDR3 DNA sequence: TGTGCCACCGCCCTAAGGTGGGACGGGGAGCTGTTTTTT.

This clone was picked up a small number of times. The chain employs TRBV4-2 and TRBJ2-1; D gene uncertain. Germline V gives CDR1 LGHNA, CDR2 YNFKEQ. This CDR3 region has 13 residues. The germline V and J ends were trimmed by 0 bases and 5 bases, with 5 bases remaining between them. The CDR3 nucleotides are TGTGCCAGCAGCCAAGACGACAACAATGAGCAGTTCTTC. Translation gives CASSQDDNNEQFF.

This chain connects TRBV7-2 to TRBJ2-2; perhaps TRBD1 as D (6 bases). V gave up 1 base and J gave up 4 bases, with 10 bases separating them. Germline CDR1 is SGHTA and CDR2 is FQGNSA. The CDR3 sequence is 15 residues long. The CDR3 sequence is CASSLGGPGTGELFF. For the CDR3, the DNA is TGTGCCAGCAGCTTAGGGGGGCCGGGCACCGGGGAGCTGTTTTTT. The variable domain in full, completed from reference TRBV7-2 and TRBJ2-2, reads GAGVSQSPSNKVTEKGKDVELRCDPISGHTALYWYRQSLGQGLEFLIYFQGNSAPDKSGLPSDRFSAERTGGSVSTLTIQRTQQEDSAVYLCASSLGGPGTGELFFGEGSRLTVL.

This clone was found once. The rearrangement uses TRBV7-2 and TRBJ2-5; 9 nucleotides match TRBD2. The junction had 2 bases not matched to a gene; V was cut back by 1 base and J by 5 bases. CDR1 SGHTA and CDR2 FQGNSA come from the germline V gene. This CDR3 region has 14 residues. This CDR3 reads CASSLGAGGETQYF. The CDR3 bases are TGTGCCAGCAGCTTAGGGGCGGGAGGGGAGACCCAGTACTTC. The variable domain in full, completed from reference TRBV7-2 and TRBJ2-5, reads GAGVSQSPSNKVTEKGKDVELRCDPISGHTALYWYRQSLGQGLEFLIYFQGNSAPDKSGLPSDRFSAERTGGSVSTLTIQRTQQEDSAVYLCASSLGAGGETQYFGPGTRLLVL.

The rearrangement links TRBV28 to TRBJ1-1, with TRBD1 identical over 7 bases. Germline CDR1 MDHEN, CDR2 SYDVKM. V was pared by 6 bases and J by 2 bases, with 9 bases of the junction left unmatched. CDR3 length: 15 residues. CDR3 amino acids: CASRGPGQRNTEAFF. The CDR3 nucleotides are TGTGCCAGCAGAGGACCGGGACAGAGAAACACTGAAGCTTTCTTT.

This clone was observed a handful of times. J is TRBJ1-5 and V is TRBV18; D may be TRBD1 (5 bases). Germline CDR1 reads KGHSH; CDR2 reads LQKENI. This CDR3 comprises 12 residues. V was clipped by 8 bases and J by 3 bases, with 8 bases between them. In nucleotides, the CDR3 is TGTGCCAGCCGGGGGGACAATCAGCCCCAGCATTTT. Translating it yields CASRGDNQPQHF.

The chain uses TRBV9 and TRBJ2-3; maybe TRBD1 (5 bases). CDR3 size: 14 residues. The V gene lost 2 bases and the J gene lost 0 bases, with 7 bases spanning the gap. Looked up from germline, CDR1 is SGDLS and CDR2 is YYNGEE. The CDR3 DNA reads as TGTGCCAGCAGCGTGGGGCCTAGCACAGATACGCAGTATTTT. Encoded protein: CASSVGPSTDTQYF.

The chain links TRBV5-6 to TRBJ1-2; D call uncertain. The germline V and J ends were trimmed by 4 bases and 2 bases, with 6 bases remaining between them. The germline gives CDR1 SGHDT, CDR2 YYEEEE. This CDR3 region has 12 residues. The CDR3 region is CASSPDNYGYTF. In nucleotides, the CDR3 is TGTGCCAGCAGCCCCGACAACTATGGCTACACCTTC. The full variable domain, rest sourced from reference TRBV5-6 and TRBJ1-2, is DAGVTQSPTHLIKTRGQQVTLRCSPKSGHDTVSWYQQALGQGPQFIFQYYEEEERQRGNFPDRFSGHQFPNYSSELNVNALLLGDSALYLCASSPDNYGYTFGSGTRLTVV.

CDR3 DNA: TGCGCCAGCAGGAGGACGGGAACCTATGGCTACACCTTC. Translation: CASRRTGTYGYTF. V is TRBV23-1 and J is TRBJ1-2; D gene uncertain. TRBV23-1 is sorted into the ORF group, with uncertain function. Trimming shortened V by 6 bases and J by 4 bases, and 12 bases separated the two germline ends. The CDR3 spans 13 residues.

V and J are TRBV5-6 and TRBJ2-1; D perhaps matches TRBD2 (6 bases). V was cut by 7 bases and J by 10 bases, with 18 bases left in between. The germline CDR1 and CDR2 sequences are SGHDT and YYEEEE. CDR3 length: 13 amino acids. This CDR3 is CASLGAWAGEQFF. In DNA form, the CDR3 reads TGTGCCAGCCTTGGGGCCTGGGCGGGGGAGCAGTTCTTC. The entire variable domain, with the rest obtained from reference TRBV5-6 and TRBJ2-1, is as follows: DAGVTQSPTHLIKTRGQQVTLRCSPKSGHDTVSWYQQALGQGPQFIFQYYEEEERQRGNFPDRFSGHQFPNYSSELNVNALLLGDSALYLCASLGAWAGEQFFGPGTRLTVL.

This clone was counted between two and nine times. This chain links TRBV5-4 with TRBJ1-6, with TRBD1 matching over 9 bases. The CDR3 sequence is 14 residues long. Germline V gene lookup returns CDR1 SGHNT and CDR2 YYREEE (reference sequence). J was trimmed by 9 bases and V by 4 bases; bases with no gene match: 5. CDR3 amino acids: CASSTDRGGSPLHF. The CDR3 coding sequence is TGTGCCAGCAGCACGGACAGGGGAGGTTCACCCCTCCACTTT.

The gene calls are TRBV29-1 and TRBJ2-5, with D possibly TRBD2 on 5 matching bases. This CDR3 has 13 residues. Trimming left V 2 bases short and J 7 bases short, with 14 bases between. Germline CDR1 SQVTM, CDR2 ANQGSEA. CDR3 DNA sequence: TGCAGCGTTGAATCGTCCCTCCGGGGGACCCAGTACTTC. Translated, it gives CSVESSLRGTQYF.

The V gene is TRBV5-1, the J gene TRBJ2-5; 7 nucleotides agree with TRBD2. Germline assignment: CDR1 SGHRS and CDR2 YFSETQ. CDR3 length: 17 residues. After removal of 3 bases from V and 1 base from J, the junction contained 12 bases not matched to a gene. Written as DNA, the CDR3 is TGCGCCAGCAGCTCCGATGGGGCGGGAGTTACCCAAGAGACCCAGTACTTC. Amino acid sequence: CASSSDGAGVTQETQYF.

This clone occurred a few times. The chain has TRBV28 and TRBJ2-2; no clear D. The CDR3 contains 10 residues. With 8 bases removed from V and 13 bases from J, the gap between germline ends came to 11 bases. Germline V lookup: CDR1 MDHEN, CDR2 SYDVKM. CDR3 sequence: CASGESALFF. DNA for the CDR3: TGTGCCAGCGGTGAAAGTGCGCTGTTTTTT.

V usage is TRBV7-9 and J usage is TRBJ2-2; D is unresolved. Germline V gene data show CDR1 as SEHNR and CDR2 as FQNEAQ (reference sequence). There are 14 residues in the CDR3. Trimming took off 0 bases at V and 6 bases at J, with 8 bases between the two ends. The CDR3 sequence is CASSLALRPGELFF. Here the CDR3 DNA reads TGTGCCAGCAGCTTAGCGCTAAGGCCCGGGGAGCTGTTTTTT.

This rearrangement joins TRBV6-1 to TRBJ2-6, with D tentatively TRBD1 (6 bases). V was cut by 4 bases and J by 2 bases, with 9 bases left in between. CDR3 length: 15 amino acids. Germline V gene lookup returns CDR1 MNHNS and CDR2 SASEGT. The CDR3 here is CASSVTGTGANVLTF. The CDR3 DNA sequence: TGTGCCAGCAGTGTTACAGGGACTGGGGCCAACGTCCTGACTTTC.

The V gene is TRBV5-1, the J gene TRBJ2-3; TRBD2 aligns across 11 bases. In germline, CDR1 is SGHRS, CDR2 YFSETQ. The CDR3 is made up of 15 amino acids. The V and J ends lost 4 bases and 4 bases, in that order; junction bases with no gene match: 5. DNA of the CDR3: TGCGCCAGCAGCATAGCGGGAGGGGGCTCAGATACGCAGTATTTT. Its protein product is CASSIAGGGSDTQYF.

V is TRBV28 and J is TRBJ1-3; no clear D. CDR1 and CDR2 from the germline V gene are MDHEN and SYDVKM. Trimming removed 7 bases from V and 6 bases from J, with 10 bases in between. This CDR3 region has 12 residues. The CDR3 DNA follows: TGTGCCAGCAAGGGCGGTGAAAACACCATATATTTT. Translated, it gives CASKGGENTIYF.

This clone was detected once. The rearrangement joins TRBV6-5 to TRBJ2-3, with 15 bases aligning to TRBD2. Germline V lookup: CDR1 MNHEY, CDR2 SVGAGI. Trimming removed 6 bases from V and 9 bases from J; junction bases left unmatched: 4. The CDR3 has 14 amino acids. This CDR3 reads CASSTGTSGRTQYF. The CDR3 coding sequence is TGTGCCAGCAGCACAGGGACTAGCGGGAGGACGCAGTATTTT.

This clone was found a few times. The chain joins TRBV7-9 to TRBJ1-3; D unresolved. Germline assignment: CDR1 SEHNR and CDR2 FQNEAQ (reference sequence). This CDR3 region has 13 residues. Trimming cost V 1 base and J 0 bases, with 1 base left between them. The CDR3 DNA sequence: TGTGCCAGCAGCTTAGTCTCTGGAAACACCATATATTTT. As protein: CASSLVSGNTIYF.

On this clone: As the CDR3 is not closed by the conserved phenylalanine or tryptophan, this likely results from a read error. The limits of the CDR3 on the DNA are not certain, so only TCRdb's listed CDR3 is given. The chain combines TRBV1 with TRBJ2-3. TRBV1 is annotated as a pseudogene. Counting both end residues, the CDR3 totals 8 amino acids. This CDR3 is CTSSQGTL.